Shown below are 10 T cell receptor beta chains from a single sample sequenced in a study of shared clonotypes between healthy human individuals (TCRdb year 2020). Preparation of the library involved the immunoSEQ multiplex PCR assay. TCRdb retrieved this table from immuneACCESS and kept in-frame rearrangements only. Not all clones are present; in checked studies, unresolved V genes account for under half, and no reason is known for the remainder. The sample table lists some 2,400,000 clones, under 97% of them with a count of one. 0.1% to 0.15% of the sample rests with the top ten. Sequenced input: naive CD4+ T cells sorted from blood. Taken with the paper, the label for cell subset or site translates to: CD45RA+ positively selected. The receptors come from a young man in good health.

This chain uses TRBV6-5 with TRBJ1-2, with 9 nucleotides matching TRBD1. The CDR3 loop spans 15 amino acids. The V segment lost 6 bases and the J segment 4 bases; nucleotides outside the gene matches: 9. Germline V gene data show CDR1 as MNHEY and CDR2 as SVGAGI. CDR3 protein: CASRPPGQGFYGYTF. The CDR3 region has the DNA TGTGCCAGCAGACCACCGGGACAGGGTTTCTATGGCTACACCTTC.

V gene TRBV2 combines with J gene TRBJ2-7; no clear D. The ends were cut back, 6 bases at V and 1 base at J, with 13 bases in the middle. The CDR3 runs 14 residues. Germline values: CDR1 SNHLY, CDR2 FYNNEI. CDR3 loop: CASSRALGSYEQYF. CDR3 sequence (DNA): TGTGCCAGCAGCCGGGCCTTGGGTTCCTACGAGCAGTACTTC.

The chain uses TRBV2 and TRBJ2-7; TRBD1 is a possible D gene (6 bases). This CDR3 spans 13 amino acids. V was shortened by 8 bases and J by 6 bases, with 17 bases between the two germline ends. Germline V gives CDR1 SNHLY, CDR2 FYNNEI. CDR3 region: CASLLQGPVEQYF. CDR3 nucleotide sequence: TGTGCCAGCCTACTACAGGGACCGGTCGAGCAGTACTTC. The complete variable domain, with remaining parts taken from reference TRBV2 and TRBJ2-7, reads EPEVTQTPSHQVTQMGQEVILRCVPISNHLYFYWYRQILGQKVEFLVSFYNNEISEKSEIFDDQFSVERPDGSNFTLKIRSTKLEDSAMYFCASLLQGPVEQYFGPGTRLTVT.

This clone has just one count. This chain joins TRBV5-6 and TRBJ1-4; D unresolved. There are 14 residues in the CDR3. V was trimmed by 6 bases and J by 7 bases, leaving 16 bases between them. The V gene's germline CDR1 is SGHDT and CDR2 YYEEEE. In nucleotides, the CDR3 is TGTGCCAGCACCCAGTTTTCGAGCACTGAAAAACTGTTTTTT. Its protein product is CASTQFSSTEKLFF.

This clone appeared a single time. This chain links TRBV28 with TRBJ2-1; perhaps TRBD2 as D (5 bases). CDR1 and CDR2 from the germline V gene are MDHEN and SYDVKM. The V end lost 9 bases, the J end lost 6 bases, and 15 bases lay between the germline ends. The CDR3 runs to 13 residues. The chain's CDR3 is CASGLEAPNEQFF. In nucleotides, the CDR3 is TGTGCCAGTGGACTGGAGGCCCCCAATGAGCAGTTCTTC.

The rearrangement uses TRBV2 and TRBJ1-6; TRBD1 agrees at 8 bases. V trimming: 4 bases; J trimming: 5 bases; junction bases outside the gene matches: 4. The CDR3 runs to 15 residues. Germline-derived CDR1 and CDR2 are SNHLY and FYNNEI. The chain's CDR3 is CASSGTGLHNSPLHF. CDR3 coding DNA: TGTGCCAGCAGTGGGACAGGGCTACATAATTCACCCCTCCACTTT.

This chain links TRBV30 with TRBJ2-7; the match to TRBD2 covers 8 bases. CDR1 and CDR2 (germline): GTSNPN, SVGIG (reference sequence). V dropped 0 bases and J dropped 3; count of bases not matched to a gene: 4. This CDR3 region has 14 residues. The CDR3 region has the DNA TGTGCCTGGAGTGTAAACGGGAGGGTCTACGAGCAGTACTTC. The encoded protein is CAWSVNGRVYEQYF.

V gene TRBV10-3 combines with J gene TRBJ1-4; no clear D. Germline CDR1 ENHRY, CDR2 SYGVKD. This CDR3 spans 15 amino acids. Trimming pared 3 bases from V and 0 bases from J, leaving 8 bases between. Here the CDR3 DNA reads TGTGCCATCAGTGACGGTCGCGCAACTAATGAAAAACTGTTTTTT. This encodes CAISDGRATNEKLFF.

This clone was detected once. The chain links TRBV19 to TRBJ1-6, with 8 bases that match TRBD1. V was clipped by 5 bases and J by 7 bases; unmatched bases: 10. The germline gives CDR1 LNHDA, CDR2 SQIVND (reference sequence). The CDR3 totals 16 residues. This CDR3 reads CASSARTGQGNSPLHF. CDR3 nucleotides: TGTGCCAGTAGTGCACGAACCGGACAGGGCAATTCACCCCTCCACTTT.

DNA of the CDR3: TGCGCCAGCAGCCCCCCTGGCCAGCCCCAGCATTTT. Its translation is CASSPPGQPQHF. The chain couples TRBV4-1 to TRBJ1-5; D is unresolved. The CDR3 covers 12 residues. Germline V lookup: CDR1 MGHRA, CDR2 YSYEKL. Trimming stripped 4 bases from V and 7 bases from J, with 8 bases between.